This passage covers 15 T cell receptor beta chains from one sample sequenced in a study of blood T cell repertoires in COVID-19. TCRdb's copy holds only in-frame clones and misses some; the assay was immunoSEQ multiplex PCR. The repertoire includes 75,000 to 90,000 clones, 80% of them detected once, and approximately 12% sits in the top ten. The sample consisted of peripheral blood. These receptors were taken from a middle-aged woman with active or convalescent COVID-19.

This clone came up once. In nucleotides, the CDR3 is TGTGCCAGCTCACCACGGAGGGGTCAGCCCCAGCATTTT. Translation: CASSPRRGQPQHF. V is TRBV18 and J is TRBJ1-5, with D possibly matching TRBD1 (5 bases). V was clipped by 1 base and J by 6 bases, with 7 bases between them. The CDR3 runs to 13 residues. Germline V gene data show CDR1 as KGHSH and CDR2 as LQKENI.

The chain links TRBV6-5 to TRBJ2-7; 13 nucleotides align to TRBD2. This CDR3 is 15 amino acids long. Germline CDR1 reads MNHEY; CDR2 reads SVGAGI. Trimming removed 6 bases from V and 0 bases from J; junction bases left unmatched: 2. CDR3 in amino acids: CASRGLAGNSYEQYF. The CDR3 DNA sequence: TGTGCCAGCAGGGGACTAGCGGGGAACTCCTACGAGCAGTACTTC.

There are a few counts of this clone. V gene TRBV11-2 combines with J gene TRBJ2-7, with 7 bases lining up with TRBD1. This CDR3 has 16 amino acids. Trimming took 0 bases from V and 4 from J; bases not matched to a gene: 9. Germline V gives CDR1 SGHAT, CDR2 FQNNGV. The CDR3 nucleotides are TGTGCCAGCAGCTTAGAGGGACAGACACTTTCATACGAGCAGTACTTC. This gives the protein CASSLEGQTLSYEQYF.

The genes are TRBV4-2 and TRBJ2-1, with 12 positions matching TRBD2. Trimming took 0 bases from V and 10 from J; bases not matched to a gene: 7. Per germline, CDR1 LGHNA and CDR2 YNFKEQ. This CDR3 has 16 amino acids. The CDR3 region is CASSQEASGGAWEQFF. The CDR3 nucleotides read TGTGCCAGCAGCCAAGAGGCTAGCGGGGGGGCCTGGGAGCAGTTCTTC.

Remarks on this clone: The junction differs from germline at one of its ends, possibly a read error. J is TRBJ1-6 and V is TRBV7-7; TRBD1 matches at 8 bases. The CDR3 loop spans 16 amino acids. The germline V gene encodes CDR1 SSHAT and CDR2 FNYEAQ (reference sequence). CDR3 bases: TGTGCTAGCAGCTGCCGGACAGGGACCTGTAATTCACCCCTCCACTTT. Translation gives CASSCRTGTCNSPLHF.

This clone has only a few counts. The chain carries TRBV4-2 and TRBJ1-2; D gene uncertain. Germline assignment: CDR1 LGHNA and CDR2 YNFKEQ. CDR3 length: 16 residues. Trimming shortened V by 4 bases and J by 6 bases, and 21 bases separated the two germline ends. The CDR3 sequence: CASSPQVSEGSDGYTF. DNA for the CDR3: TGTGCCAGCAGCCCCCAGGTCAGTGAGGGATCGGATGGCTACACCTTC.

The chain uses TRBV6-6 and TRBJ2-2; the D gene is possibly TRBD1 (5 bases). Trimming took 5 bases from V and 7 from J, leaving 29 bases between them. The CDR3 has 19 residues. Germline lookup yields CDR1 MNHNY and CDR2 SVGAGI (reference sequence). CDR3 protein: CASSLLPDWTPQQGGELFF. The CDR3 coding sequence is TGTGCCAGCAGTCTACTACCCGATTGGACACCTCAACAAGGCGGGGAGCTGTTTTTT.

V is TRBV7-2 and J is TRBJ2-1; 12 bases match TRBD2. Losses at the gene ends were 2 bases for V and 9 bases for J; bases not matched to a gene: 8. This CDR3 is built from 16 residues. Germline V CDR1 and CDR2: SGHTA, FQGNSA. CDR3 sequence: CASSLSQLAGGLEQFF. CDR3 nucleotides: TGTGCCAGCAGCTTATCGCAACTAGCGGGAGGTCTTGAGCAGTTCTTC.

This chain uses TRBV7-2 with TRBJ1-5; 7 bases are a match to TRBD1. Germline values: CDR1 SGHTA, CDR2 FQGNSA. Trimming took 5 bases from V and 0 from J; bases not matched to a gene: 4. This CDR3 comprises 15 residues. The CDR3 coding sequence is TGTGCCAGCAGCCCGGGACAGACTAGCAATCAGCCCCAGCATTTT. Protein sequence: CASSPGQTSNQPQHF.

This chain joins TRBV9 and TRBJ2-1; TRBD2 agrees at 12 bases. The ends lost 3 bases at V and 7 bases at J; junction bases unmatched: 8. Per the germline V gene, CDR1 is SGDLS and CDR2 is YYNGEE. The CDR3 runs 16 residues. The CDR3 DNA sequence: TGTGCCAGCAGCGCCCGTCCTAGCGGGGGGGCGAATGAGCAGTTCTTC. Its translation is CASSARPSGGANEQFF.

The chain has TRBV25-1 and TRBJ1-1, with TRBD1 matching over 8 bases. With V trimmed by 6 bases and J by 3 bases, 12 bases remained unmatched. CDR1 and CDR2 (germline): MGHDK, SYGVNS. The CDR3 is made up of 16 amino acids. The CDR3 nucleotides are TGTGCCAGCAGCGATTTAACAGGGGGAAGGGACACTGAAGCTTTCTTT. Protein sequence: CASSDLTGGRDTEAFF.

The chain has TRBV11-3 and TRBJ1-1; D call uncertain. Trimming took off 2 bases at V and 2 bases at J, with 15 bases between the two ends. The CDR3 contains 16 residues. Germline CDR1 SGHNT, CDR2 YENEEA. The CDR3 DNA is TGTGCCAGCAGCTTACGGGCCGGGAGAACTAACACTGAAGCTTTCTTT. Its translation: CASSLRAGRTNTEAFF.

This clone was picked up a small number of times. The V and J genes are TRBV11-2 and TRBJ2-1, with 15 bases lining up with TRBD2. There are 17 residues in the CDR3. J lost 5 bases, V lost 5 bases, and 7 bases had no gene match. Germline V gene sequence: CDR1 SGHAT, CDR2 FQNNGV. DNA of the CDR3: TGTGCCAGCAGCGGACGAGGGACTAGCGGGGGGAACAATGAGCAGTTCTTC. Protein product: CASSGRGTSGGNNEQFF.

The chain combines TRBV28 with TRBJ1-1; D gene uncertain. Trimming took 3 bases from V and 4 from J, leaving 6 bases between them. CDR3 size: 12 residues. Germline V gene data show CDR1 as MDHEN and CDR2 as SYDVKM. This CDR3 is CASSLRSTEAFF. The CDR3 nucleotides read TGTGCCAGCAGTTTGAGGAGCACTGAAGCTTTCTTT.

V and J are TRBV7-3 and TRBJ2-1; D possibly corresponds to TRBD2 (6 bases). V lost 5 bases to trimming and J lost 9 bases, with 17 bases between them. This CDR3 is built from 14 residues. Germline V gene data show CDR1 as SGHTA and CDR2 as FQGTGA. CDR3 residues: CASSPSTSFREQFF. The CDR3 DNA is TGTGCCAGCAGCCCGTCGACTAGTTTCCGTGAGCAGTTCTTC.